This T cell receptor beta chain was retrieved from a study of identical twins. CDR1 and CDR2 (germline): LGHNA, YNFKEQ. The trim removed 4 bases at V and 3 bases at J, leaving 3 bases unmatched. The CDR3 is made up of 15 amino acids. Everyone who gave samples was a healthy Caucasian. This clonotype occurred many times. The antigen is undetermined. TCRdb re-called the 5' RACE reads with MiXCR, one entry per CDR3 protein. Here the sample spans some 250,000 distinct CDR3 sequences, approximately 12% being singletons. Study outcomes and limitations: For out-of-frame beta sequences, excess twin sharing was weaker.

These records were also assigned to another study, of yellow fever vaccine responses in identical twins.

Input material: memory (CD45RO+) T cells sorted from blood. The receptor comes from a woman aged 18-30 years in good health. This rearrangement joins TRBV4-2 to TRBJ2-3; 11 positions agree with TRBD2. The CDR3 nucleotides read TGTGCCAGCAGCCGACTAGCGGGATCGACAGATACGCAGTATTTT. Translating it yields CASSRLAGSTDTQYF.